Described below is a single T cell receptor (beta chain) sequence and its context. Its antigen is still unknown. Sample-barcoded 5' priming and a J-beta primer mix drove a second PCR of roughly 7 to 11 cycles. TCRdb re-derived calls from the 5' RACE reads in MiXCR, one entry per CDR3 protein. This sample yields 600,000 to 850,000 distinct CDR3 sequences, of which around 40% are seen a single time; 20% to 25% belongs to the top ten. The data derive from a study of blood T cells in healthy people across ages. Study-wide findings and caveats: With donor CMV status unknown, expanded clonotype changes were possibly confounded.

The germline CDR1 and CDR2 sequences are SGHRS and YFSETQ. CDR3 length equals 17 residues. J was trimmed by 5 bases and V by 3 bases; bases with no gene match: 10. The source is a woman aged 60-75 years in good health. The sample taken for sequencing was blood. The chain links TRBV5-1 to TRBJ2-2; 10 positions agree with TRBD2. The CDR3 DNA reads TGCGCCAGCAGCTCCGGGACTAGCGCCCAGGGGACCGGGGAGCTGTTTTTT. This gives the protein CASSSGTSAQGTGELFF.